This entry concerns a single T cell receptor (beta chain). This record comes from a study of shared clonotypes between healthy human individuals. Original processing methods: ImmunoSEQ gave junction-only sequences without quality scores, so filtering differed. Clones were sequenced by immunoSEQ multiplex PCR, and TCRdb holds only the in-frame ones, with some missing. That table is the source of V, J and clone size, and D and trimming were worked out from the DNA. The sample has over a million clones, roughly 74% seen once; the top ten hold about 0.52%. From CD4+ cells came CD45RA+ naive and CD45RA-negative memory subsets. Germline V lookup: CDR1 SGHTA, CDR2 FQGNSA. V lost 5 bases, J lost 5 bases, and 15 bases lay in between. The CDR3 is 14 amino acids.

J is TRBJ2-5 and V is TRBV7-2; weak D call: TRBD2 (5 bases). The material sequenced was memory CD4+ T cells from PBMCs. Subset in this sample: CD45RA-negative fraction. This receptor was obtained from a man aged 18 to 29 in good health. Some clones in this sample may be carry-over from other donors' samples. CDR3 DNA sequence: TGTGCCAGCAGCCGCAGACTACGAGGGGAGACCCAGTACTTC. This codes for CASSRRLRGETQYF.